These 32 T cell receptor beta chains were all obtained from the same sample, sequenced in a study of CD8+ T cells in alopecia areata. The sorting of pooled cutaneous lymph node cells relied on CD4, CD8alpha, NKG2D, NKG2ACE and other markers. Following RNA extraction, reverse transcription yielded cDNA that acted as the sequencing template. Libraries were prepared by immunoSEQ multiplex PCR; TCRdb keeps only in-frame clonotypes and omits some of them. This sample shows about 18,000 clones and no singletons; roughly 31% rests with the ten largest. The sample was CD8+ T cells sorted from a lymph node. The receptors were sampled from a C3H/HeJ mouse with alopecia areata. Mouse MHC haplotype: H2-k.

To note about this clone: Mouse names are used for the genes. The CDR3 extends 4 residues past the end of the read, so its final part is completed from the germline J gene. The V call is TRBV1, the J call TRBJ1-4; D is unresolved. V lost 1 base and J lost 0, with 6 bases in between. This CDR3 is built from 15 residues. Germline V gives CDR1 NSQYPW, CDR2 LRSPGD (reference sequence). Here the CDR3 reads CTCSAVQLSNERLFF. The CDR3 bases that were read are TGCACCTGCAGTGCAGTACAACTTTCCAACGAA.

This clone has more than one count but fewer than ten. The gene symbols are mouse symbols. The read ends 4 residues shy of where the CDR3 ends; the end is completed using the germline J gene. V is TRBV19 and J is TRBJ2-1, with D unclear. This CDR3 spans 11 amino acids. Germline lookup yields CDR1 FNHDT and CDR2 SITEND (reference sequence). Trimming pared 3 bases from V and 4 bases from J, leaving 2 bases between. This chain's CDR3 is CASSTYAEQFF. Partial CDR3 DNA: TGTGCCAGCAGTACATATGCT.

This clone was recorded at least ten times. Mouse names are used for the genes. From the germline J gene comes the end of the CDR3, since the read stops 4 residues before it. The chain uses TRBV16 and TRBJ2-4; D is ambiguous. This CDR3 spans 12 amino acids. Germline CDR1 SGHSA, CDR2 FRNQAP. This CDR3 is CASSLDKNTLYF. The sequenced part of the CDR3 DNA is TGTGCAAGCAGCTTAGACAAAAAC.

As for this clone: Mouse names are used for the genes. The CDR3 goes on 4 residues after the read ends, and that part is filled in from the germline J gene. The rearrangement links TRBV13-2 to TRBJ1-1; D may be TRBD1 (6 bases). The CDR3 loop spans 14 amino acids. Per germline, CDR1 NNHNN and CDR2 SYGAGS (reference sequence). V dropped 2 bases and J dropped 3 bases, with 11 bases sitting between them. CDR3 amino acids: CASGDRRGDTEVFF. Incomplete CDR3 DNA: TGTGCCAGCGGTGACCGCAGGGGAGACACA.

About this clone itself: Gene names denote mouse genes. With the read ending 4 residues before the CDR3 end, the germline J gene is used to fill in that end. The chain links TRBV19 to TRBJ1-1; D perhaps matches TRBD1 (6 bases). Trimming left V 1 base short and J 3 bases short, with 13 bases between. The germline V gene has CDR1 FNHDT and CDR2 SITEND (reference sequence). CDR3 length equals 15 residues. Incomplete CDR3 DNA: TGTGCCAGCAGTATATCCCTCAGGGGAGACACA. It codes for CASSISLRGDT. The entire CDR3 protein is CASSISLRGDTEVFF.

This clone was picked up a small number of times. Each gene name is a mouse one. Sequencing ends 4 residues short of the CDR3 end; the germline J gene provides the rest. V and J are TRBV16 and TRBJ2-3, with 8 bases lining up with TRBD1. Germline V gene sequence: CDR1 SGHSA, CDR2 FRNQAP. J was trimmed by 1 base and V by 2 bases; bases with no gene match: 5. This CDR3 is 16 amino acids long. CDR3 region: CASSLPGTGGAETLYF. The DNA read from the CDR3 is TGTGCAAGCAGCTTACCCGGGACAGGTGGTGCAGAA.

Details on this clone: Gene names are mouse gene names. From the germline J gene comes the end of the CDR3, since the read stops 4 residues before it. This chain links TRBV13-3 with TRBJ1-2; D perhaps matches TRBD1 (6 bases). V lost 0 bases to trimming and J lost 0 bases, with 12 bases between them. CDR3 length: 16 residues. Germline V gene data show CDR1 as NNHDY and CDR2 as SYVADS. This CDR3 reads CASSDAGDKANSDYTF. The sequenced part of the CDR3 DNA is TGTGCCAGCAGTGATGCAGGGGACAAAGCAAACTCC.

In its sample, this clone was seen many times. Mouse gene names apply. The read finishes 4 residues shy of the CDR3 end, and the germline J gene is used to complete it. This chain uses TRBV17 with TRBJ2-7; perhaps TRBD2 as D (7 bases). Trimming pared 0 bases from V and 2 bases from J, leaving 11 bases between. The CDR3 has 15 residues. Germline V gene sequence: CDR1 MNHDT, CDR2 YYDKIL. Incomplete CDR3 DNA: TGTGCTAGCAGTAGAGAGGTGGGGGGCCCCTAT. This encodes CASSREVGGPY. The whole CDR3 sequence is CASSREVGGPYEQYF.

This clone was found many times. At residue 12, the TCRdb amino acid sequence and the translated nucleotide sequence differ, so the protein here is the DNA translation. Gene and germline names: mouse. The read ends 3 residues shy of where the CDR3 ends; the end is completed using the germline J gene. This rearrangement joins TRBV13-3 to TRBJ1-3; the match to TRBD1 covers 7 bases. CDR1 and CDR2 (germline): NNHDY, SYVADS. The CDR3 extends over 15 amino acids. With 3 bases clipped from V and 1 base from J, the junction kept 4 bases outside the gene matches. CDR3 amino acids: CASSAHRGSGNTLYF. The part of the CDR3 DNA that was read is TGTGCCAGCAGTGCGCACAGGGGATCTGGAAATACG.

Turning to this clone: Gene names and germline match the mouse. The read ends 4 residues early relative to the CDR3; the germline J gene fills the gap. The chain carries TRBV19 and TRBJ2-4; D gene unclear. Germline V lookup: CDR1 FNHDT, CDR2 SITEND (reference sequence). The CDR3 is made up of 13 amino acids. V lost 2 bases, J lost 0 bases, and 4 bases lay in between. The CDR3 loop reads CASSIVSQNTLYF. Partial CDR3 DNA: TGTGCCAGCAGTATTGTTAGTCAAAAC.

This clone was recorded a few times. Each gene name is a mouse one. The CDR3 goes on 4 residues after the read ends, and that part is filled in from the germline J gene. The V gene is TRBV14, the J gene TRBJ2-1, with D perhaps TRBD1 (6 bases). This CDR3 comprises 14 residues. Trimming took off 5 bases at V and 0 bases at J, with 9 bases between the two ends. Per germline, CDR1 SGHDT and CDR2 FRDEAV. The CDR3 protein is CASSHRVNYAEQFF. The part of the CDR3 DNA that was read is TGTGCCAGCAGCCACAGGGTTAACTATGCT.

This clone was seen ten or more times. Gene names follow the mouse nomenclature. The read stops 4 residues short of the end of the CDR3; the missing end is completed from the germline J gene. The chain is built from TRBV13-3 and TRBJ2-7; 7 positions match TRBD1. Germline V lookup: CDR1 NNHDY, CDR2 SYVADS. The CDR3 has 13 residues. The J segment lost 0 bases and the V segment lost 5 bases, leaving 2 bases of the junction unmatched. The covered CDR3 bases are TGTGCCAGCAGGACAGGGAGCTCCTAT. It yields the protein CASRTGSSY. The whole CDR3 protein is CASRTGSSYEQYF.

About this clone itself: Gene names and germline refer to mouse. The CDR3 end falls 4 residues outside the read, so it is completed with the germline J gene. The chain couples TRBV1 to TRBJ2-5; TRBD2 matches 9 bases. The CDR3 extends over 13 amino acids. Looked up from germline, CDR1 is NSQYPW and CDR2 is LRSPGD (reference sequence). The junction had 1 base not matched to a gene; V was cut back by 7 bases and J by 2 bases. The sequenced part of the CDR3 DNA is TGCACCTGCACTGGGGGGGGCCAAGAC. It is translated as CTCTGGGQD. The entire CDR3 reads CTCTGGGQDTQYF.

This clone was recorded a few times. Gene names follow the mouse nomenclature. The CDR3 end falls 4 residues outside the read, so it is completed with the germline J gene. This chain links TRBV19 with TRBJ2-1; 7 positions match TRBD1. From germline, CDR1 is FNHDT and CDR2 SITEND (reference sequence). The V gene end was trimmed by 5 bases and the J gene end by 5 bases; junction bases not matched to a gene: 4. The CDR3 is 13 residues long. The CDR3 region is CASSPDRNAEQFF. The CDR3 bases that were read are TGTGCCAGCAGCCCGGACAGGAATGCT.

This clone was seen only a few times. Genes and germline come from the mouse. The CDR3 protein is CASSPTGSSYEQYF. Incomplete CDR3 DNA: TGTGCAAGCAGCCCGACAGGGAGCTCCTAT. The J gene is TRBJ2-7, the V gene TRBV16, with TRBD1 matching 7 bases. The read halts 4 residues ahead of the CDR3 end, with the missing end drawn from the germline J gene. Germline V gene sequence: CDR1 SGHSA, CDR2 FRNQAP. V lost 5 bases and J lost 0; bases outside the gene matches: 4. This CDR3 is built from 14 residues. The whole variable domain, filled in from reference TRBV16 and TRBJ2-7, reads NAGVIQTPRHKVTGKGQEATLWCEPISGHSAVFWYRQTIVQGLEFLTYFRNQAPIDDSGMPKERFSAQMPNQSHSTLKIQSTQPQDSAVYLCASSPTGSSYEQYFGPGTRLTVL.

In its sample, this clone was seen many times. The gene names here belong to mouse. Read coverage stops 4 residues before the CDR3 terminus; the germline J gene supplies the remainder. J is TRBJ1-1 and V is TRBV13-3, with D possibly TRBD1 on 6 matching bases. Germline loops: CDR1 NNHDY, CDR2 SYVADS. CDR3 length: 12 amino acids. Partial CDR3 DNA: TGTGCCAGCAGTGTACAGGGCCCA. It encodes CASSVQGP. The whole CDR3 region reads CASSVQGPEVFF.

Concerning this clone itself: The TCRdb protein fails to match the DNA translation at residue 14; the protein reported here was translated from the DNA. Germline and genes here are mouse. CDR3 DNA (partial): TGTGCCAGCGGTGATGCAGGGGACAGGGCCTATAATTCGCCC. This codes for CASGDAGDRAYNSP. The whole CDR3 region reads CASGDAGDRAYNSPLYF. The chain has TRBV13-2 and TRBJ1-6; 9 bases are shared with TRBD1. The read is 3 residues too short to cover the CDR3 end, so that end is filled in from the germline J gene. TRBJ1-6 is recorded as an ORF, its role being uncertain. CDR3 length equals 17 residues. J lost 2 bases, V lost 0 bases, and 3 bases had no gene match. The germline V gene encodes CDR1 NNHNN and CDR2 SYGAGS (reference sequence).

This clone was observed a few times. Gene labels here are mouse ones. The CDR3 end lies 4 residues beyond the end of the read and is filled in from the germline J gene. This chain uses TRBV13-2 with TRBJ2-7, with D maybe TRBD2 (5 bases). Per germline, CDR1 NNHNN and CDR2 SYGAGS (reference sequence). CDR3 length: 13 amino acids. CDR3 sequence: CASGDEAGYEQYF. Incomplete CDR3 DNA: TGTGCCAGCGGTGATGAGGCTGGGTAT.

The sample holds many counts of this clone. Germline and genes: mouse. The read ends 4 residues shy of where the CDR3 ends; the end is completed using the germline J gene. The chain carries TRBV5 and TRBJ1-4, with a weak D call TRBD1 (5 bases). Germline V lookup: CDR1 LGHNA, CDR2 YNLKQL (reference sequence). The ends were cut back, 1 base at V and 3 bases at J, with 9 bases in the middle. This CDR3 is 15 amino acids long. The CDR3 here is CASSQGGGANERLFF. The CDR3 DNA, read in part, is TGTGCCAGCAGCCAAGGGGGAGGGGCCAACGAA.

This clone was detected a few times. Gene names denote mouse genes. The read falls 4 residues short of the CDR3 end, and the missing part is taken from the germline J gene. The V and J genes are TRBV13-3 and TRBJ2-5; 12 bases fit TRBD2. The germline V gene encodes CDR1 NNHDY and CDR2 SYVADS. The CDR3 has 15 amino acids. The part of the CDR3 DNA that was read is TGTGCCAGCAGTGATCGAGGACTGGGGGGGGAC. Translation gives CASSDRGLGGD. The CDR3 in full is CASSDRGLGGDTQYF.

Note on this clone: Gene labels here are mouse ones. The CDR3 end lies 4 residues beyond the end of the read and is filled in from the germline J gene. The J gene is TRBJ2-1, the V gene TRBV13-2, with 9 bases that match TRBD2. The germline V gene has CDR1 NNHNN and CDR2 SYGAGS (reference sequence). V dropped 1 base and J dropped 0; count of bases not matched to a gene: 2. The CDR3 runs to 16 residues. The CDR3 here is CASGDRLGDNYAEQFF. The sequenced CDR3 bases are TGTGCCAGCGGTGATAGACTGGGGGATAACTATGCT.

This clone was detected ten times or more. Genes here carry mouse names. The read ends 4 residues early relative to the CDR3; the germline J gene fills the gap. V gene TRBV13-3 combines with J gene TRBJ2-3; weak D call: TRBD1 (6 bases). The CDR3 covers 14 residues. Trimming removed 2 bases at V and 2 bases at J, with 9 bases between. Germline loops: CDR1 NNHDY, CDR2 SYVADS. CDR3: CASSETGNAETLYF. The part of the CDR3 DNA that was read is TGTGCCAGCAGTGAAACAGGGAATGCAGAA.

This clone was observed a handful of times. Mouse germline and gene names are used. The observed sequence ends 4 residues before the CDR3 terminus, with the missing tail filled in from the germline J gene. The chain recombines TRBV13-3 with TRBJ1-1; a possible D gene is TRBD1 (6 bases). The CDR3 length is 16 residues. V shed 1 base and J shed 0 bases, with 13 bases lying between them. Germline V gives CDR1 NNHDY, CDR2 SYVADS. CDR3 DNA (partial): TGTGCCAGCAGTGATCCCCCCCCAGGGGCAAACACA. It yields the protein CASSDPPPGANT. The whole CDR3 region reads CASSDPPPGANTEVFF.

This clone has ten or more counts. Genes and germline are mouse. The read ends 4 residues early relative to the CDR3; the germline J gene fills the gap. V usage is TRBV13-3 and J usage is TRBJ2-3; TRBD1 might be the D (5 bases). This CDR3 comprises 14 residues. In germline, CDR1 is NNHDY, CDR2 SYVADS. V was cut by 6 bases and J by 0 bases, with 11 bases left in between. The DNA read from the CDR3 is TGTGCCAGCACCCCAGGGTCTAGTGCAGAA. This codes for CASTPGSSAE. The whole CDR3 is CASTPGSSAETLYF.

This clone was observed at least ten times. The listed genes are named as in mouse. The missing CDR3 end, 4 residues past where the read stops, is filled in from the germline J gene. This chain joins TRBV19 and TRBJ1-1, with TRBD1 identical over 9 bases. There are 14 residues in the CDR3. The germline V gene encodes CDR1 FNHDT and CDR2 SITEND (reference sequence). V was clipped by 4 bases and J by 3 bases; unmatched bases: 4. CDR3 sequence: CASSPRTGDTEVFF. The covered CDR3 bases are TGTGCCAGCAGTCCCAGGACAGGGGACACA.

Concerning this clone itself: Mouse gene names and germline throughout. The sequence runs out 4 residues before the end of the CDR3; the remainder is reconstructed from the germline J gene. The rearrangement joins TRBV31 to TRBJ2-4, with 7 bases lining up with TRBD1. CDR1 GKSSPN and CDR2 SITVG come from the germline V gene. Trimming at V came to 5 bases and at J to 0 bases, leaving 8 bases not matched to a gene. CDR3 length: 15 residues. The CDR3 bases that were read are TGTGCCTGGGCGTGGGGACAGAGGAGTCAAAAC. Translating gives CAWAWGQRSQN. The whole CDR3 protein is CAWAWGQRSQNTLYF.

The table lists this clone with a few counts. Gene names refer to mouse genes. With the read ending 4 residues before the CDR3 end, the germline J gene is used to fill in that end. The rearrangement links TRBV13-1 to TRBJ2-2; possible D gene TRBD1, 6 bases. The CDR3 length is 14 residues. The V and J ends lost 5 bases and 1 base respectively, with 9 bases between them. Germline assignment: CDR1 NSHNY and CDR2 SYGAGN. CDR3 in amino acids: CASRMGQNTGQLYF. CDR3 DNA, as far as it was read: TGTGCCAGCAGGATGGGACAAAACACCGGG.

This clone was counted many times. Gene names are mouse gene names. The sequence runs out 4 residues before the end of the CDR3; the remainder is reconstructed from the germline J gene. The rearrangement joins TRBV13-3 to TRBJ2-1, with D possibly matching TRBD2 (7 bases). Germline CDR1 reads NNHDY; CDR2 reads SYVADS. The CDR3 totals 14 residues. V gave up 3 bases and J gave up 4 bases, with 11 bases separating them. The CDR3 loop is CASSGGALYAEQFF. The sequenced CDR3 bases are TGTGCCAGCAGTGGGGGGGCGCTGTATGCT.

This clone was detected only a few times. Gene names and germline refer to mouse. The DNA ends 4 residues before the CDR3 does, and the rest of the CDR3 is filled in from the germline J gene. V and J are TRBV31 and TRBJ2-7; TRBD1 agrees at 10 bases. The germline V gene encodes CDR1 GKSSPN and CDR2 SITVG. The CDR3 covers 11 residues. Incomplete CDR3 DNA: TGTGCCTGGGGGACAGGGGAT. It encodes CAWGTGD. The entire CDR3 protein is CAWGTGDEQYF.

This clone was counted only a few times. The germline and genes are mouse ones. The read stops 4 residues short of the end of the CDR3; the missing end is completed from the germline J gene. The V gene is TRBV13-1, the J gene TRBJ1-1; 7 nucleotides match TRBD1. CDR3 size: 12 residues. CDR1 is NSHNY and CDR2 is SYGAGN in the germline V gene. The CDR3 sequence: CASSGQGPEVFF. CDR3 DNA (partial): TGTGCCAGCAGTGGACAGGGACCA.

With respect to this clone: All gene names here are mouse names. The read is 4 residues too short to cover the CDR3 end, so that end is filled in from the germline J gene. This rearrangement joins TRBV1 to TRBJ2-4; D unresolved. V was shortened by 0 bases and J by 3 bases, with 7 bases between the two germline ends. CDR1 and CDR2 from the germline V gene are NSQYPW and LRSPGD (reference sequence). The CDR3 sequence is 14 residues long. Partial CDR3 DNA: TGCACCTGCAGTGCAGATACGACACAAAAC. Encoded protein: CTCSADTTQN. The complete CDR3 protein is CTCSADTTQNTLYF.

This clone has at least ten counts. Gene and germline names: mouse. The sequenced fragment ends 4 residues before the CDR3 boundary, so the rest is inferred from the germline J gene. V is TRBV13-1 and J is TRBJ2-7, with 7 bases fitting TRBD1. The CDR3 is 13 residues long. The germline V gene encodes CDR1 NSHNY and CDR2 SYGAGN. The J segment lost 0 bases and the V segment lost 4 bases, leaving 1 base of the junction unmatched. The CDR3 here is CASSWTGSYEQYF. CDR3 DNA, as far as it was read: TGTGCCAGCAGTTGGACAGGCTCCTAT.